The 4 T cell receptor beta chains below were found in one sample sequenced in a study of blood T cell repertoires in COVID-19. Clones were sequenced by immunoSEQ multiplex PCR, and TCRdb holds only the in-frame ones, with some missing. Among some 460,000 clones listed, around 89% were seen once. The sample comprised peripheral blood. These receptors came from a woman younger than 45 with acute or convalescent COVID-19.

The chain recombines TRBV19 with TRBJ2-6; D remains ambiguous. Looked up from germline, CDR1 is LNHDA and CDR2 is SQIVND (reference sequence). CDR3 length: 17 residues. The V gene lost 5 bases and the J gene lost 0 bases, with 14 bases spanning the gap. The CDR3 DNA follows: TGTGCCAGTAGTCTCCCCTTTGGCTTCTCTGGGGCCAACGTCCTGACTTTC. Protein: CASSLPFGFSGANVLTF.

V gene TRBV15 combines with J gene TRBJ1-5; perhaps TRBD1 as D (6 bases). Trimming cost V 5 bases and J 1 base, with 9 bases left between them. CDR3 length equals 14 residues. CDR1 and CDR2 (germline): LNHNV, YYDKDF (reference sequence). The CDR3 protein is CATSEGQSNQPQHF. CDR3 nucleotides: TGTGCCACCAGCGAAGGACAGAGCAATCAGCCCCAGCATTTT. Full variable domain (outside the CDR3, taken from reference TRBV15 and TRBJ1-5): DAMVIQNPRYQVTQFGKPVTLSCSQTLNHNVMYWYQQKSSQAPKLLFHYYDKDFNNEADTPDNFQSRRPNTSFCFLDIRSPGLGDTAMYLCATSEGQSNQPQHFGDGTRLSIL.

This clone was seen a single time. The J gene is TRBJ2-4, the V gene TRBV5-1; no clear D gene. Germline-derived CDR1 and CDR2 are SGHRS and YFSETQ. This CDR3 contains 14 residues. V lost 3 bases, J lost 2 bases, and 9 bases lay in between. CDR3 nucleotide sequence: TGCGCCAGCAGCTACGAGCCGACCAAAAACATTCAGTACTTC. Amino acids: CASSYEPTKNIQYF.

The chain couples TRBV27 to TRBJ2-7; 7 positions agree with TRBD1. In germline, CDR1 is MNHEY, CDR2 SMNVEV (reference sequence). The CDR3 sequence is 15 residues long. Trimming at V came to 3 bases and at J to 4 bases, leaving 9 bases not matched to a gene. CDR3 protein: CASSFVGQLNYEQYF. The DNA of the CDR3 is TGTGCCAGCAGTTTTGTGGGACAGCTAAATTACGAGCAGTACTTC.